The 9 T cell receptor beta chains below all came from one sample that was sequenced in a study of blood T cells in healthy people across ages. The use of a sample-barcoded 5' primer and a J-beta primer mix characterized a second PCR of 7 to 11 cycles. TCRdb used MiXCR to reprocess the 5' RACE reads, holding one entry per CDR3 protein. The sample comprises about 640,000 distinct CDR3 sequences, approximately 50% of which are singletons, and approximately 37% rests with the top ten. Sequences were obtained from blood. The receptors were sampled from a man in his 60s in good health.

CDR3 sequence: CAISLRQGDNSPLHF. CDR3 bases: TGTGCCATCAGTCTCAGGCAGGGGGATAATTCACCCCTCCACTTT. The chain combines TRBV10-3 with TRBJ1-6, with 7 bases identical to TRBD1. Germline CDR1 reads ENHRY; CDR2 reads SYGVKD. There are 15 residues in the CDR3. V lost 5 bases to trimming and J lost 5 bases; unmatched junction nucleotides: 6.

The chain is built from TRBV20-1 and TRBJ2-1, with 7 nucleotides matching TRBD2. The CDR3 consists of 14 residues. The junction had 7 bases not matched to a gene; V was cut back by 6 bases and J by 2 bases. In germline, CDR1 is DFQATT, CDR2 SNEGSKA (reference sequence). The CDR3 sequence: CSAHFAGAYNEQFF. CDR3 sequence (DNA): TGCAGTGCCCACTTTGCGGGGGCCTACAATGAGCAGTTCTTC.

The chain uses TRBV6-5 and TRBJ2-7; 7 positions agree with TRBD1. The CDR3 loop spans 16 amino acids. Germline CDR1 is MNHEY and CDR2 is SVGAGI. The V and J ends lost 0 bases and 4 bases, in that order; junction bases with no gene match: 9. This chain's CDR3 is CASSYSRTGLGYEQYF. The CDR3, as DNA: TGTGCCAGCAGTTACTCTCGGACAGGTCTTGGGTACGAGCAGTACTTC.

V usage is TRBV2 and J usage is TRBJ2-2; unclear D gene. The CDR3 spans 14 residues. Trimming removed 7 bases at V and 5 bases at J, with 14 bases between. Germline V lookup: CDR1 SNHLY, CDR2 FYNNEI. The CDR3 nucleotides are TGTGCCAGCAAAAAGGAGTTGGGAACCGGGGAGCTGTTTTTT. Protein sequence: CASKKELGTGELFF.

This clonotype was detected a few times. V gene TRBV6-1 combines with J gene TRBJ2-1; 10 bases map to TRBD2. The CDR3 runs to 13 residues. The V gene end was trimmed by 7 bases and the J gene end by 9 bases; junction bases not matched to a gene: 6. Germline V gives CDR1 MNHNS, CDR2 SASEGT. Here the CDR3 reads CASISGGRAEQFF. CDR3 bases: TGTGCCAGCATTAGCGGGGGGAGGGCTGAGCAGTTCTTC.

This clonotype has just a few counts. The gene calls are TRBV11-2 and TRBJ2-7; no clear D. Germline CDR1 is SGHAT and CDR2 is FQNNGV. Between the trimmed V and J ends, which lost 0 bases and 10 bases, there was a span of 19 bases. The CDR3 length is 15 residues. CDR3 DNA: TGTGCCAGCAGCTTAGACCGGCTAACAAAATCGGCCCAGTACTTC. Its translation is CASSLDRLTKSAQYF.

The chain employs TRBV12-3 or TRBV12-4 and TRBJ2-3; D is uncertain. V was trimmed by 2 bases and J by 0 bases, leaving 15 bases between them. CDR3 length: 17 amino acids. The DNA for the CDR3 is TGTGCCAGCAGTTTACCTCTCCCTACCCCTAGCACAGATACGCAGTATTTT. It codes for CASSLPLPTPSTDTQYF.

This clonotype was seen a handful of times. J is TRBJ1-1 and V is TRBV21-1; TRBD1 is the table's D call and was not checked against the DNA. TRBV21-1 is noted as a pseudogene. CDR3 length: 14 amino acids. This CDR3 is CASSKPSRVPGAFF. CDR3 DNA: TGTGCCAGCAGCAAACCGTCCAGGGTACCGGGGGCTTTCTTT.

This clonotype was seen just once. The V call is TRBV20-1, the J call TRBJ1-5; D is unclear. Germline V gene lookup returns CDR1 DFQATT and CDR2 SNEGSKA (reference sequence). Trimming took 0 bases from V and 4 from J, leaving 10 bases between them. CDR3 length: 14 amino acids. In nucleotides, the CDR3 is TGCAGTGCTAGAGATATGGGCAGTAATCAGCCCCAGCATTTT. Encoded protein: CSARDMGSNQPQHF.